These T cell receptor beta chains were read from a single sample in a study of OX40 agonist ivuxolimab in advanced cancers. TCRdb's copy holds only in-frame clones and misses some; the assay was immunoSEQ multiplex PCR. The sample comprises fewer than 80,000 clones, about four fifths of which are singletons, and 3.4% rests with the top ten. The sample in question was CD4+ or CD8+ T cells sorted from blood, obtained in a trial of the OX40 agonist ivuxolimab. These receptor sequences come from an adult with an advanced solid tumor such as melanoma, head and neck, liver or kidney cancer. CDR3s include the opening cysteine and the closing phenylalanine or tryptophan. The order of the fields is V gene, J gene, CDR3 protein.

TRBV14	TRBJ1-4	CASSPFGQGNEKLFF
TRBV9	TRBJ1-4	CTSSVGTGYEKLFF
TRBV7-9	TRBJ2-7	CASSSDEQYF
TRBV7-8	TRBJ2-2	CASSLRLAGGLSTGELFF
TRBV7-2	TRBJ2-3	CASSNGLAVWPQYF
TRBV6-5	TRBJ2-2	CASSLTANTGELFF
TRBV6-5	TRBJ2-5	CASSYRRGGGQETQYF
TRBV27	TRBJ1-2	CASSSDRRNGYTF
TRBV6-1	TRBJ1-6	CASDRGNSPLHF
TRBV6-5	TRBJ2-7	CATWAGSGGSYEQYF
TRBV30	TRBJ2-1	CAWTLAGGDSYNEQFF
TRBV5-6	TRBJ2-7	CASSSPRGPKYF
TRBV10-3	TRBJ2-5	CAIADRGQGETQYF
TRBV5-6	TRBJ2-3	CASSLVATDTQYF
TRBV10-1	TRBJ1-5	CASRGRRQPQHF
TRBV19	TRBJ1-6	CASSSGTRGPTNSPLHF
TRBV11-2	TRBJ1-4	CASSFAGVGEKLFF
TRBV7-8	TRBJ2-7	CASSRGDSSYEQYF
TRBV5-6	TRBJ2-1	CASSIGLAGINEQFF
TRBV7-9	TRBJ1-6	CASSQGQGTTRDSPLHF
TRBV5-4	TRBJ2-7	CASSPQTGGGSYEQYF
TRBV5-5	TRBJ1-5	CASSPGHPKEPQHF
TRBV28	TRBJ1-5	CASTGVNGNQPQHF
TRBV19	TRBJ2-5	CASSSGYIQETQYF
TRBV11-3	TRBJ1-1	CASSPNPNTEAFF
TRBV9	TRBJ2-7	CASSVSLLGEQYF
TRBV5-4	TRBJ2-3	CASSPTSTDTQYF
TRBV18	TRBJ2-7	CASSPVKKAYEQYF
TRBV2	TRBJ2-1	CASSEENSPKFF
TRBV7-2	TRBJ2-7	CASSGIRSYEQYF
TRBV5-6	TRBJ2-7	CASSLAGLEQYF
TRBV7-2	TRBJ1-4	CASRRTGIDEKLFF
TRBV7-2	TRBJ1-1	CASSWDGLNTEAFF
TRBV30	TRBJ2-7	CAWSKGTGGEQYF
TRBV18	TRBJ2-1	CASSALADLSYNEQFF
TRBV19	TRBJ2-1	CASTPRTGEQFF
TRBV6-5	TRBJ1-6	CASSYGQENSPLHF
TRBV11-3	TRBJ2-7	CASSQGGIEQYF
TRBV6-1	TRBJ2-5	CASIGTGGDETQYF
TRBV9	TRBJ2-3	CASSVGGITDTQYF
TRBV19	TRBJ2-7	CASSIPTEGTGYEQYF
TRBV4-1	TRBJ2-3	CASSQDFRWEDTQYF
TRBV4-3	TRBJ2-2	CASSQGESGPTGELFF
TRBV6-1	TRBJ2-7	CASSERGRSSYEQYF
TRBV7-3	TRBJ1-3	CATSEGDSGNTIYF
TRBV7-2	TRBJ2-1	CASSRPYNEQFF
TRBV11-2	TRBJ2-5	CASSRLGTQYF
TRBV18	TRBJ2-2	CASYGQINTGELFF
TRBV19	TRBJ2-3	CASSIRRGSTDTQYF
TRBV28	TRBJ2-3	CASRSSTDTQYF
TRBV6-4	TRBJ2-2	CATKRTNTGELFF
TRBV5-4	TRBJ1-1	CASSRREQGGWAFF
TRBV5-8	TRBJ2-1	CASRTGTSAYNEQFF
TRBV10-2	TRBJ1-5	CASRKTGSDSNQPQHF
TRBV7-2	TRBJ1-5	CASSPIRGSNQPQHF
TRBV2	TRBJ2-4	CAGREAAKNIQYF
TRBV2	TRBJ2-3	CASRDSLVEDTQYF
TRBV2	TRBJ1-4	CASSPGPQGEKLFF
TRBV5-1	TRBJ1-6	CASGQGDNSPLHF